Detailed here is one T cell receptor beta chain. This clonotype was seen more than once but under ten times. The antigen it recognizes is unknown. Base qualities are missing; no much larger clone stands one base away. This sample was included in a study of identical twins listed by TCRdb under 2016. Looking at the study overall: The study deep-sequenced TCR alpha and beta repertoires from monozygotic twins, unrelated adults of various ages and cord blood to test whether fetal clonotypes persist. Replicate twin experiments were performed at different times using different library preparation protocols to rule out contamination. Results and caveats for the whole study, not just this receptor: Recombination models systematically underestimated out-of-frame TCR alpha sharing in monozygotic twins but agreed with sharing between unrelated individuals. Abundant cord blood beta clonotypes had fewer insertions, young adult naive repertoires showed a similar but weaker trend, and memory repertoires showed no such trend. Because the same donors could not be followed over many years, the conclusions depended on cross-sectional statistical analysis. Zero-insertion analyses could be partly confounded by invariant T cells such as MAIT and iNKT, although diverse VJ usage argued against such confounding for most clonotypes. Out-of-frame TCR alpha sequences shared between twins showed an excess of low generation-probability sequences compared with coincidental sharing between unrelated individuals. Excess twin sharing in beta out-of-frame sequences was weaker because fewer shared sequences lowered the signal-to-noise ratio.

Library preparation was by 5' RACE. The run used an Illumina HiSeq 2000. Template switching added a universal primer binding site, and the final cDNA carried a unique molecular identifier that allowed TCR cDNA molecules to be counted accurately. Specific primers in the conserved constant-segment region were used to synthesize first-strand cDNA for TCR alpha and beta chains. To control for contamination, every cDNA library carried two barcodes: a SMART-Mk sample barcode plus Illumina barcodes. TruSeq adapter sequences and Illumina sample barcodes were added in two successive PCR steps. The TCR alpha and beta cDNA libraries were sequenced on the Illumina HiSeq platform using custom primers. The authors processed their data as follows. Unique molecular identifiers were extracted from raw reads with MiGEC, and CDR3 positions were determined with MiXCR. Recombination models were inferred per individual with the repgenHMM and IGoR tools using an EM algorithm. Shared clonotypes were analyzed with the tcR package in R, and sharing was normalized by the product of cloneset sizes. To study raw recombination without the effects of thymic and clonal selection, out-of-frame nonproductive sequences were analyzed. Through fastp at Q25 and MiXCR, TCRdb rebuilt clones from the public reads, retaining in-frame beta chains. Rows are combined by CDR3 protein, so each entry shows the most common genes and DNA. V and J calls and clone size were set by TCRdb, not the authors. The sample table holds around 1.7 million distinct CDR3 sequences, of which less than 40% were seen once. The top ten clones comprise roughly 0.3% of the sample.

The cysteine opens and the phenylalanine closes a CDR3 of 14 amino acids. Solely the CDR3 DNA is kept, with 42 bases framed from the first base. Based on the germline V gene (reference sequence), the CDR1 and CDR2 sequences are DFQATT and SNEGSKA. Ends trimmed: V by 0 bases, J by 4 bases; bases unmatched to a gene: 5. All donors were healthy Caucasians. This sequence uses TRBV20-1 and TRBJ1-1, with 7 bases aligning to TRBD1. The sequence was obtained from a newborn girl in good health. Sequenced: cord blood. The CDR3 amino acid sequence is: CSARDTGAATEAFF. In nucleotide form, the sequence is TGCAGTGCTAGAGATACAGGGGCGGCCACTGAAGCTTTCTTT.